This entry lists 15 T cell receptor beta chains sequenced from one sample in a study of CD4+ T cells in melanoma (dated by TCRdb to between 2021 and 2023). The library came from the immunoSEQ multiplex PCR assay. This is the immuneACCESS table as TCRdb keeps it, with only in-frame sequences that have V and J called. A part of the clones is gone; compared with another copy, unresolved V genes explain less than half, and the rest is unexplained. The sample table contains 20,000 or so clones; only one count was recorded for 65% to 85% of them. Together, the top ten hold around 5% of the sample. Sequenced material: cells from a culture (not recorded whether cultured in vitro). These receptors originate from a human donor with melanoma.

CDR3 region: CACNPGQVNTGELFF. The CDR3 DNA follows: TGTGCCTGTAACCCGGGACAGGTTAACACCGGGGAGCTGTTTTTT. The chain links TRBV30 to TRBJ2-2; 8 bases agree with TRBD1. The CDR3 has 15 amino acids. Germline CDR1 GTSNPN, CDR2 SVGIG (reference sequence). V lost 6 bases, J lost 2 bases, and 8 bases stayed unmatched. Full variable domain (outside the CDR3, taken from reference TRBV30 and TRBJ2-2): SQTIHQWPATLVQPVGSPLSLECTVEGTSNPNLYWYRQAAGRGLQLLFYSVGIGQISSEVPQNLSASRPQDRQFILSSKKLLLSDSGFYLCACNPGQVNTGELFFGEGSRLTVL.

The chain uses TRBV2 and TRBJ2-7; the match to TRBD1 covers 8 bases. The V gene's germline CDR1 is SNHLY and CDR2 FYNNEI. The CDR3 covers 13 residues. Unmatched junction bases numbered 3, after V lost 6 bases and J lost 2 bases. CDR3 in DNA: TGTGCCAGCAGCGTGGACAGGGCCTACGAGCAGTACTTC. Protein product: CASSVDRAYEQYF. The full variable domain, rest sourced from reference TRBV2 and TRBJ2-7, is EPEVTQTPSHQVTQMGQEVILRCVPISNHLYFYWYRQILGQKVEFLVSFYNNEISEKSEIFDDQFSVERPDGSNFTLKIRSTKLEDSAMYFCASSVDRAYEQYFGPGTRLTVT.

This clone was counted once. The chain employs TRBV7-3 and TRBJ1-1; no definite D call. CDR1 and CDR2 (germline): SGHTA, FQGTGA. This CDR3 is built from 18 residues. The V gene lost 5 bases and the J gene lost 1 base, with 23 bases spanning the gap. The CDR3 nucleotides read TGTGCCAGCAGCACCCATGGAATGGACGGGCTCTCGAACACTGAAGCTTTCTTT. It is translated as CASSTHGMDGLSNTEAFF.

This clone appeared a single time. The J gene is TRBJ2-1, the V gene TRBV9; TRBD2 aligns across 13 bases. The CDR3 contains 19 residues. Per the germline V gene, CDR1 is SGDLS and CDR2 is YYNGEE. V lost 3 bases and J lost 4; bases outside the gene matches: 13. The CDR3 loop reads CASSARGAVTSGGYNEQFF. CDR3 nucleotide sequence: TGTGCCAGCAGCGCGAGGGGGGCCGTGACTAGCGGGGGGTACAATGAGCAGTTCTTC.

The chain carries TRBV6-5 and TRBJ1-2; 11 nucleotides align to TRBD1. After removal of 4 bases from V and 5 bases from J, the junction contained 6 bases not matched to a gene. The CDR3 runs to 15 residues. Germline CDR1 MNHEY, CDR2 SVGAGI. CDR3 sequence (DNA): TGTGCCAGCAGTTTCGGACAGGGGGCGCATTATGGCTACACCTTC. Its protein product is CASSFGQGAHYGYTF.

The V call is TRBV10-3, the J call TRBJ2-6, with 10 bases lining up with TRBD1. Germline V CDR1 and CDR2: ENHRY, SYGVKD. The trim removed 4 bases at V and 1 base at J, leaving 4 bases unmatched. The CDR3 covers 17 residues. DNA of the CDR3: TGTGCCATCAGTGGAGGACAGGGGGATTCTGGGGCCAACGTCCTGACTTTC. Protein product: CAISGGQGDSGANVLTF.

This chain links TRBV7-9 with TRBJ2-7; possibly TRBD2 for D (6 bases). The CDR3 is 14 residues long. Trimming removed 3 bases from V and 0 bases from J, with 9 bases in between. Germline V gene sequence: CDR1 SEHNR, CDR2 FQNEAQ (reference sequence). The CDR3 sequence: CASSFTGGSYEQYF. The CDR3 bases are TGTGCCAGCAGCTTTACCGGGGGCTCCTACGAGCAGTACTTC.

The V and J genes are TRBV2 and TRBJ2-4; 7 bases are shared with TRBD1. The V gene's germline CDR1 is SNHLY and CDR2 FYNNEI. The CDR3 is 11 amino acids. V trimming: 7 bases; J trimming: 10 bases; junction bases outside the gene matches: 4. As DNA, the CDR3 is TGTGCCAGCATATTCAGGGGGATTCAGTACTTC. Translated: CASIFRGIQYF.

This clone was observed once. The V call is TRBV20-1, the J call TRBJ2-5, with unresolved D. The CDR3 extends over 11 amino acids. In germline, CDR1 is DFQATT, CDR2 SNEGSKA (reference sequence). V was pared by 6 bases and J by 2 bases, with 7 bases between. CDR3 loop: CSAYRQETQYF. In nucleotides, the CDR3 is TGCAGTGCGTACAGACAAGAGACCCAGTACTTC.

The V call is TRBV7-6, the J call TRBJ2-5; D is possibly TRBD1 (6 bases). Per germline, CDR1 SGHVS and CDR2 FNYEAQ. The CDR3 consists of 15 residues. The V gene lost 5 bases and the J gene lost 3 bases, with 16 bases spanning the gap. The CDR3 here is CASSQRRTAEETQYF. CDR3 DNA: TGTGCCAGCAGCCAACGCAGGACAGCTGAAGAGACCCAGTACTTC. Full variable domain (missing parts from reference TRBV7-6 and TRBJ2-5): GAGVSQSPRYKVTKRGQDVALRCDPISGHVSLYWYRQALGQGPEFLTYFNYEAQQDKSGLPNDRFSAERPEGSISTLTIQRTEQRDSAMYRCASSQRRTAEETQYFGPGTRLLVL.

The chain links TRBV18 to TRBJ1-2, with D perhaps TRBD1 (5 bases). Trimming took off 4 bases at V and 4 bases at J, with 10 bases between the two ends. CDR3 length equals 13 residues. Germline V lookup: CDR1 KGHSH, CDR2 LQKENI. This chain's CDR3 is CASSLGEGYGYTF. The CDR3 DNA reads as TGTGCCAGCTCACTAGGGGAGGGCTATGGCTACACCTTC.

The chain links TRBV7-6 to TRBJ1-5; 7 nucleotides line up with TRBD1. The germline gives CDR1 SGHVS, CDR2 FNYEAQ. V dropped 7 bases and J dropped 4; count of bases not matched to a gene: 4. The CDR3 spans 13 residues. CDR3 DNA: TGTGCCAGCACCACAGGGGTGAATCAGCCCCAGCATTTT. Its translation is CASTTGVNQPQHF.

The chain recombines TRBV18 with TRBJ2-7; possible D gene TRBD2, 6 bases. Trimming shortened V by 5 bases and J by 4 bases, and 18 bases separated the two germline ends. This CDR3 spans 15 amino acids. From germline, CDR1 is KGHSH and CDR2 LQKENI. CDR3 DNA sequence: TGTGCCAGCTCATCGGGAGACTCCCCGGGGTACGAGCAGTACTTC. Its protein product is CASSSGDSPGYEQYF. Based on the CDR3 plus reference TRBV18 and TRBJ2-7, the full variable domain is NAGVMQNPRHLVRRRGQEARLRCSPMKGHSHVYWYRQLPEEGLKFMVYLQKENIIDESGMPKERFSAEFPKEGPSILRIQQVVRGDSAAYFCASSSGDSPGYEQYFGPGTRLTVT.

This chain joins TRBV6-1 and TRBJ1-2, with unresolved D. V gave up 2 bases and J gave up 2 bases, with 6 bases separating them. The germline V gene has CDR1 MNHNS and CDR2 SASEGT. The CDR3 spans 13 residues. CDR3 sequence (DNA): TGTGCCAGCAGTGAAAAGGGAAACTATGGCTACACCTTC. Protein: CASSEKGNYGYTF.

Written as DNA, the CDR3 is TGTGCCAGCAGCGTAGACACAGGGGGTGGCCAAGAGACCCAGTACTTC. Protein: CASSVDTGGGQETQYF. The rearrangement links TRBV9 to TRBJ2-5, with TRBD1 identical over 8 bases. After removal of 0 bases from V and 1 base from J, the junction contained 5 bases not matched to a gene. This CDR3 region has 16 residues. Germline-derived CDR1 and CDR2 are SGDLS and YYNGEE. Supplemented by reference TRBV9 and TRBJ2-5, the full variable domain reads DSGVTQTPKHLITATGQRVTLRCSPRSGDLSVYWYQQSLDQGLQFLIQYYNGEERAKGNILERFSAQQFPDLHSELNLSSLELGDSALYFCASSVDTGGGQETQYFGPGTRLLVL.